A selection of T cell receptor beta chains follows, all from one sample in a study of spatial heterogeneity in lung cancer. TCRdb independently ran MiXCR on the 5' RACE reads; one entry per CDR3 protein. The profile shows roughly 18,000 distinct CDR3 sequences, about a fifth of them singletons. This sample comprised PBMCs, obtained at follow-up. The receptors here all came from a male donor with early-stage non-small cell lung cancer. Both conserved end residues are part of each CDR3. The order of the fields is D gene, clone size, J gene, V gene, CDR3 DNA, CDR3 protein. A D gene is named only where the DNA matches it firmly. Clone size is given for some rows only: seen once, a few or many times, or a class if the clone is expanded.

D: -; size: many; J: TRBJ2-3; V: TRBV3-1; DNA: TGTGCCAGCAGCCAAGAGGGTTCAGATACGCAGTATTTT; CDR3: CASSQEGSDTQYF
D: -; size: few; J: TRBJ1-6; V: TRBV12-3/TRBV12-4; DNA: TGTGCCAGCAGAGGCTCGGGGGCGCATTCACCCCTCCACTTT; CDR3: CASRGSGAHSPLHF
D: -; size: many; J: TRBJ2-6; V: TRBV18; DNA: TGTGCCAGCTCACCACAGGGGTCCGGGGCCAACGTCCTGACTTTC; CDR3: CASSPQGSGANVLTF
D: TRBD1; size: -; J: TRBJ1-5; V: TRBV20-1; DNA: TGCAGTGCTAGAGATGGACCGGGACAGGGGATTAGCAATCAGCCCCAGCATTTT; CDR3: CSARDGPGQGISNQPQHF
D: -; size: many; J: TRBJ2-7; V: TRBV7-9; DNA: TGTGCCAGCAGCTTTCTCGGAGCGGGCGAGCAGTACTTC; CDR3: CASSFLGAGEQYF
D: -; size: -; J: TRBJ1-5; V: TRBV18; DNA: TGTGCCAGCTCACGACAGGACGGTAACAATCAGCCCCAGCATTTT; CDR3: CASSRQDGNNQPQHF
D: TRBD1; size: medium-sized; J: TRBJ2-1; V: TRBV6-2/TRBV6-3; DNA: TGTGCCAGCAGCCCCGGACAGGGGGTGGGTAATGAGCAGTTCTTC; CDR3: CASSPGQGVGNEQFF
D: -; size: -; J: TRBJ1-1; V: TRBV7-3; DNA: TGTGCCAGCAGCCCCGCTGGCACTGAAGCTTTCTTT; CDR3: CASSPAGTEAFF
D: TRBD2; size: -; J: TRBJ2-7; V: TRBV18; DNA: TGTGCCAGCTCACCGGGACTAGCCTCCTACGAGCAGTACTTC; CDR3: CASSPGLASYEQYF
D: -; size: many; J: TRBJ1-4; V: TRBV19; DNA: TGTGCCAGTAGTATTGACAGTTCAGCTAATGAAAAACTGTTTTTT; CDR3: CASSIDSSANEKLFF
D: -; size: -; J: TRBJ2-1; V: TRBV7-2; DNA: TGTGCCAGCAGCTGGAATAAAGGCGATGAGCAGTTCTTC; CDR3: CASSWNKGDEQFF
D: -; size: few; J: TRBJ1-2; V: TRBV27; DNA: TGTGCCAGCAGTCTGGGAAGGAGTGGCTATGGCTACACCTTC; CDR3: CASSLGRSGYGYTF